This T cell receptor (beta chain) comes out of a study of blood T cell repertoires in COVID-19. For the study at large: The samples span acute and convalescent COVID-19 from the United States, Italy and Spain.

The CDR3 totals 13 residues. The junction had 7 bases not matched to a gene; V was cut back by 4 bases and J by 5 bases. Germline loops: CDR1 GTSNPN, CDR2 SVGIG (reference sequence). Source study methods: Amplification of reference gene primers was used by the study to estimate nucleated cell counts. TCRdb's copy holds only in-frame clones and misses some; the assay was immunoSEQ multiplex PCR. V and J calls plus clone size are reproduced from that table; the DNA served to infer D and trimming. The table records over 70,000 clones, about 89% of them present only once. The sequenced sample was peripheral blood. The TCR comes from a human donor in a cohort sampled during active COVID-19. J is TRBJ2-5 and V is TRBV30; 7 bases line up with TRBD1. The CDR3 DNA follows: TGTGCCTGGACTCTAGACAGGGCGGAGACCCAGTACTTC. Its translation: CAWTLDRAETQYF.